This entry is about one TCR beta chain. CDR1 and CDR2 (germline): GTSNPN, SVGIG (reference sequence). The V and J ends lost 8 bases and 13 bases respectively, with 18 bases between them. The CDR3 runs to 10 residues. This sample was taken from a study of T cell responses to AZD1222 COVID-19 vaccine. Produced via immunoSEQ multiplex PCR; TCRdb's table is partial and in-frame only. The repertoire holds some 180,000 clones, with 90% to 95% as singletons. This specimen consisted of peripheral blood, obtained 28 days after the second AZD1222 dose. This TCR was sampled from an adult who received the AZD1222 COVID-19 vaccine. The J gene is TRBJ2-7, the V gene TRBV30; unclear D gene. CDR3 coding DNA: TGTGCCGCGCCTACGGTGGTGGGCTACTTC. It is translated as CAAPTVVGYF.